This entry is about one T cell receptor (beta chain). The antigen remains undetermined. These data belong to a study of post-analysis software for immune sequencing data. Study information: Relapsing-remitting, secondary progressive and progressive-relapsing multiple sclerosis courses were included.

The TCR beta cDNA libraries contained unique molecular identifiers. TCRdb processed the PCR reads anew with MiXCR; each CDR3 protein has one entry. This repertoire shows approximately 630,000 distinct CDR3 sequences, about 60% found once; its top ten account for roughly 12%. The length of the CDR3 is 16 residues. Germline CDR1 and CDR2: KGHDR and SFDVKD. V was shortened by 0 bases and J by 2 bases, with 11 bases between the two germline ends. Study results and caveats: About five TRBV segments were more frequent in patients than controls; TRBV5-6, TRBV5-1 and TRBV20-1 belonged to this group. Normalized Chao1 diversity was significantly reduced in patients versus controls.

Sequenced material: blood. This chain links TRBV24-1 with TRBJ2-3, with D uncertain. The sequence was obtained from a girl aged 2-15 years with multiple sclerosis. CDR3 sequence (DNA): TGTGCCACCAGTGATTTGAGCTGGTACTCCACAGATACGCAGTATTTT. Residues: CATSDLSWYSTDTQYF.